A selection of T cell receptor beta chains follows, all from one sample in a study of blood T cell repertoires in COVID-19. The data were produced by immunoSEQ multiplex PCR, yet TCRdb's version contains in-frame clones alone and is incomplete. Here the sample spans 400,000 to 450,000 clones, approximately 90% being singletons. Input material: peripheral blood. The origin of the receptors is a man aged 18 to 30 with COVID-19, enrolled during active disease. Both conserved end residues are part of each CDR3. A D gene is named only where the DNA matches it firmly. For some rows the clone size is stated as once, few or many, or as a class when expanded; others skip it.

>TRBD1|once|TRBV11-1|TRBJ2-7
CASSFSGQGAGEQYF
TGTGCCAGCAGCTTTTCGGGACAGGGGGCCGGCGAGCAGTACTTC
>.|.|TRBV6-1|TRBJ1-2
CASSEGGGYGYTF
TGTGCCAGCAGTGAAGGGGGGGGCTATGGCTACACCTTC
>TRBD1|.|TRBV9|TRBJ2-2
CASSPTTRDRGSTGELFF
TGTGCCAGCAGCCCAACAACCCGGGACAGGGGATCAACCGGGGAGCTGTTTTTT
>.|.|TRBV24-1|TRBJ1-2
CATSAAGANYGYTF
TGTGCCACCAGTGCGGCAGGGGCTAACTATGGCTACACCTTC
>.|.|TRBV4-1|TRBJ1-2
CASSQRPGRRGYNYGYTF
TGCGCCAGCAGCCAAAGACCGGGCAGGAGGGGTTATAACTATGGCTACACCTTC
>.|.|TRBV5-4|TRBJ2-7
CASSQNRVPYEQYF
TGTGCCAGCAGCCAAAACAGGGTCCCCTACGAGCAGTACTTC
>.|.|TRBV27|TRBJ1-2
CASGEQLNYGYTF
TGTGCCAGTGGGGAGCAGCTTAACTATGGCTACACCTTC
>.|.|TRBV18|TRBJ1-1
CASSPDQGNTEAFF
TGTGCCAGCTCACCAGACCAGGGGAACACTGAAGCTTTCTTT
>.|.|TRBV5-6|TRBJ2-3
CASSFIGADTQYF
TGTGCCAGCAGCTTCATAGGGGCAGATACGCAGTATTTT
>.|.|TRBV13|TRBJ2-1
CASSLAYEQFF
TGTGCCAGCAGCTTGGCTTATGAGCAGTTCTTC
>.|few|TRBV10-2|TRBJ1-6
CASSRALWDSPLHF
TGCGCCAGCAGCAGGGCCCTTTGGGATTCACCCCTCCACTTT
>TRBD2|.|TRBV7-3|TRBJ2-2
CASRQDGLAARGELFF
TGTGCCAGCAGGCAAGACGGACTAGCGGCCAGAGGGGAGCTGTTTTTT
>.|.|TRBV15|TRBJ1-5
CATSRHPGGTMDQPQHF
TGTGCCACCAGCAGACACCCGGGGGGAACCATGGATCAGCCCCAGCATTTT
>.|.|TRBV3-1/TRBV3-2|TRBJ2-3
CASSQDRGFTQYF
TGTGCCAGCAGCCAAGATCGGGGGTTTACGCAGTATTTT
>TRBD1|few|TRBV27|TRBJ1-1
CASSLYSGGAVRDTEAFF
TGTGCCAGCAGTTTATACTCAGGGGGCGCGGTCCGGGACACTGAAGCTTTCTTT
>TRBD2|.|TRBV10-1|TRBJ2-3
CASGLAGVTDTQYF
TGCGCCAGCGGCTTAGCGGGAGTGACAGATACGCAGTATTTT
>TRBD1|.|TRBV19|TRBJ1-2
CASSPRDRAGGYTF
TGTGCCAGTAGCCCCCGGGACAGGGCTGGAGGCTACACCTTC
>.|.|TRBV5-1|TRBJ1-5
CASSLDGRGGNQPQHF
TGCGCCAGCAGCTTGGACGGCAGGGGTGGGAATCAGCCCCAGCATTTT
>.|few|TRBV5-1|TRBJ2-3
CASSPLRTAFTDTQYF
TGCGCCAGCAGCCCGCTTAGAACAGCCTTCACAGATACGCAGTATTTT
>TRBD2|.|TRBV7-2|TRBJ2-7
CASSLLAGGPYEQYF
TGTGCCAGCAGCCTTCTAGCGGGAGGCCCCTACGAGCAGTACTTC
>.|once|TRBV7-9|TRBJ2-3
CASSAEGGDTDTQYF
TGTGCCAGCAGTGCGGAAGGCGGGGACACAGATACGCAGTATTTT
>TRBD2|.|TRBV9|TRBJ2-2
CASSVPPGLAGEKSGELFF
TGTGCCAGCAGCGTACCTCCGGGACTAGCGGGAGAAAAGTCTGGGGAGCTGTTTTTT
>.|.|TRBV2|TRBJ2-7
CASSEDSSSYEQYF
TGTGCCAGCAGTGAGGACAGCAGCTCCTACGAGCAGTACTTC
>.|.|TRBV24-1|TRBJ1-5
CATSDPRGPQHF
TGTGCCACCAGTGATCCTCGGGGGCCCCAGCATTTT
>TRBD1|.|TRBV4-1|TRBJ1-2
CASSQAAGGIASMGYGYTF
TGCGCCAGCAGCCAAGCCGCAGGGGGTATAGCCTCTATGGGCTATGGCTACACCTTC
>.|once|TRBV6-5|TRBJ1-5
CASTREPIQPQHF
TGTGCCAGCACCAGGGAACCCATTCAGCCCCAGCATTTT
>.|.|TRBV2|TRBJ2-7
CASREGLPYEQYF
TGTGCCAGCAGAGAGGGACTGCCCTACGAGCAGTACTTC
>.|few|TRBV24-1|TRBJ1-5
CATSDGAGSSQPQHF
TGTGCCACCAGTGATGGGGCAGGGTCGAGTCAGCCCCAGCATTTT
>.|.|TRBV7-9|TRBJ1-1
CASSLAGRGVTEAFF
TGTGCCAGCAGCTTAGCGGGCAGGGGAGTCACTGAAGCTTTCTTT
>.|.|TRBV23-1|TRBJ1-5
CARAARGNQPQHF
TGCGCCAGAGCCGCCCGGGGCAATCAGCCCCAGCATTTT
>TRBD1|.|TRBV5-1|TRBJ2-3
CASTGTASTDTQYF
TGCGCCAGCACCGGGACAGCTAGCACAGATACGCAGTATTTT
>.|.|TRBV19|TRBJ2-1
CASSTGNNEQFF
TGTGCCAGTAGTACCGGTAACAATGAGCAGTTCTTC
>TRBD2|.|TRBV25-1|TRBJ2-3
CASSSPGTSLFTDTQYF
TGTGCCAGCAGTAGTCCCGGGACTAGCCTTTTCACAGATACGCAGTATTTT
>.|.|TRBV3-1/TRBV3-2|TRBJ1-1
CASSQGTSQGAFF
TGTGCCAGCAGCCAAGGGACCTCCCAGGGGGCTTTCTTT
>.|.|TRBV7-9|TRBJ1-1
CASSPGHARTEAFF
TGTGCCAGCAGTCCCGGCCACGCGAGGACTGAAGCTTTCTTT
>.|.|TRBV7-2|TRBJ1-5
CASSLIGSNQPQHF
TGTGCCAGCAGCTTAATCGGTAGCAATCAGCCCCAGCATTTT
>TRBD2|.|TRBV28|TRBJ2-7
CASSPGLAGGPHEQYF
TGTGCCAGCAGTCCGGGACTAGCGGGAGGGCCCCACGAGCAGTACTTC
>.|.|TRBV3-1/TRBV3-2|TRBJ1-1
CASRTQGIRTEAFF
TGTGCCAGCAGGACCCAGGGGATTAGGACTGAAGCTTTCTTT
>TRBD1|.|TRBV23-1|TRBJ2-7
CASSPLGQSSYEQYF
TGCGCCAGCAGTCCCTTGGGACAGAGCTCCTACGAGCAGTACTTC
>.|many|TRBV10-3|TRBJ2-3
CAIRGAFSTDTQYF
TGTGCCATCAGGGGAGCGTTCAGCACAGATACGCAGTATTTT
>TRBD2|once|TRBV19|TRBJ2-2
CASSTTSGANTGELFF
TGTGCCAGTAGTACAACTAGCGGAGCGAACACCGGGGAGCTGTTTTTT
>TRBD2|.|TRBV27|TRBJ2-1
CASTGGGSYNEQFF
TGTGCCAGCACTGGCGGGGGCTCCTACAATGAGCAGTTCTTC